This T cell receptor (beta chain) was sequenced in a study of CD8 T cells in Susac syndrome. Study results and caveats: As the study acknowledged, the number of individuals who were part of its TCR sequencing and HLA analysis was relatively small.

Random hexamers were used to reverse transcribe the RNA input (about 0.5 to 1 ug). TCRdb recomputed calls from the immunoSEQ multiplex PCR reads with MiXCR, one row per CDR3 protein. The sample lists 90,000 to 150,000 distinct CDR3 sequences, around 90% occurring once. Concerning this clonotype: Its target is not known.

Healthy donors constituted the controls, which were matched for age and sex. V shed 3 bases, J shed 5 bases, and the junction held 23 bases outside the gene matches. The CDR3 runs 20 residues. The rearrangement links TRBV23-1 to TRBJ1-2; 8 nucleotides agree with TRBD1. TRBV23-1 is assigned to the ORF class and has an uncertain function. The sequence was obtained from a human donor in good health. Sequencing input: CD8+ T cells from PBMCs. The CDR3 spells CASSHHRQGRRGPIGYGYTF. CDR3 nucleotide sequence: TGCGCCAGCAGTCACCACAGACAGGGGCGAAGGGGGCCGATTGGGTATGGCTACACCTTC.